This TCR beta chain stems from a study of blood T cell repertoires in COVID-19. For the study at large: COVID-19 samples, acute and convalescent, were from the United States, Italy and Spain. Nucleic acid was either cDNA or gDNA, and it came from T cells, B-cell-depleted T cells, or PBMCs.

In the original analysis: Amplification of reference gene primers was used by the study to estimate nucleated cell counts. TCRdb's table, derived via immunoSEQ multiplex PCR, lists solely in-frame clones and lacks some. D and trimming were read from the DNA, whereas the V and J calls and clone size are those reported in that table. Of about 220,000 clones listed, roughly four fifths are singletons. The CDR3 is made up of 11 amino acids. Germline CDR1 GTSNPN, CDR2 SVGIG (reference sequence). The V gene lost 0 bases and the J gene lost 10 bases, with 9 bases spanning the gap. The chain employs TRBV30 and TRBJ1-2; maybe TRBD1 (5 bases). The specimen was peripheral blood. This receptor was identified in a woman aged 55-70 years with acute or convalescent COVID-19. The CDR3: CAWSVGVDYTF. Written as DNA, the CDR3 is TGTGCCTGGAGTGTAGGGGTTGACTACACCTTC.